These 2 T cell receptor beta chains share one sample of origin, sequenced in a study of blood T cells in healthy people across ages. The use of a sample-barcoded 5' primer and a J-beta primer mix characterized a second PCR of 7 to 11 cycles. TCRdb reprocessed the 5' RACE reads with MiXCR, giving one entry per CDR3 protein. Among 650,000 to 950,000 distinct CDR3 sequences listed, about 42% were seen once. Sequencing was done on a sample of blood. These receptors were obtained from a man aged 55 to 69 in good health.

In regard to this clonotype: The junction does not match germline at one end; this may be a read error. This chain joins TRBV27 and TRBJ2-5; 7 bases are shared with TRBD1. Germline CDR1 and CDR2: MNHEY and SMNVEV (reference sequence). The CDR3 loop spans 13 amino acids. The CDR3 DNA follows: TGTGCCAGTTGGATTGCAGGGGGATACGAGCAGTACTTT. Residues: CASWIAGGYEQYF.

This clonotype came up a few times. The chain combines TRBV15 with TRBJ1-2; no reliable D call. V dropped 1 base and J dropped 2 bases, with 14 bases sitting between them. The germline gives CDR1 LNHNV, CDR2 YYDKDF (reference sequence). This CDR3 has 16 residues. The CDR3 here is CATSRVVIPENYGYTF. As DNA, the CDR3 is TGTGCCACCAGCAGAGTAGTTATCCCCGAGAACTATGGCTACACCTTC.